The clone carrying this T cell receptor (beta chain) was detected only a few times. These data come from a study of CD8+ T cells in alopecia areata. cDNA reverse transcribed from extracted RNA served as the sequencing template. Sequenced by immunoSEQ multiplex PCR; TCRdb stores in-frame clones only, minus some. The sample shows tens of thousands of clones, more than 45% of them seen only once. V lost 4 bases, J lost 5 bases, and 3 bases stayed unmatched. Germline CDR1 is MNHNS and CDR2 is SASEGT. CDR3 length equals 15 residues. Treatment denoted: oral pan-JAK inhibitor, 5-10 mg twice daily. Those with alopecia areata gave lesional scalp punch biopsies and peripheral blood.

The J gene is TRBJ2-1, the V gene TRBV6-1; 12 nucleotides match TRBD2. This specimen consisted of CD8+ T cells sorted from blood, obtained around week 36, from a patient treated with tofacitinib. The TCR was taken from a human donor with alopecia areata. CDR3 DNA: TGTGCCAGCAGTGGACTAGCGGGAGTCCACAATGAGCAGTTCTTC. Translated, it gives CASSGLAGVHNEQFF.